The 18 T cell receptor beta chains given below trace back to one sample, sequenced in a study of blood T cell repertoires in COVID-19. Some clones are missing from TCRdb's copy, which holds only in-frame ones; the method was immunoSEQ multiplex PCR. The table has roughly 140,000 clones, under 85% seen once; the top ten hold just under 9%. The sample comprised peripheral blood. The source is an elderly woman in a cohort sampled during active or convalescent COVID-19.

The V call is TRBV7-2, the J call TRBJ1-2; unclear D gene. Germline V gene sequence: CDR1 SGHTA, CDR2 FQGNSA. V was shortened by 1 base and J by 8 bases, with 11 bases between the two germline ends. This CDR3 comprises 13 residues. The CDR3 spells CASSLGLHGGYTF. The CDR3 region has the DNA TGTGCCAGCAGCTTAGGTCTCCATGGCGGCTACACCTTC. The full variable domain, its missing parts supplied by reference TRBV7-2 and TRBJ1-2, is GAGVSQSPSNKVTEKGKDVELRCDPISGHTALYWYRQSLGQGLEFLIYFQGNSAPDKSGLPSDRFSAERTGGSVSTLTIQRTQQEDSAVYLCASSLGLHGGYTFGSGTRLTVV.

The sample holds a few counts of this clone. CDR3 sequence: CASSTSWGQAGDTQYF. CDR3 bases: TGTGCCAGCAGCACCAGTTGGGGACAGGCTGGAGATACGCAGTATTTT. This sequence joins TRBV9 and TRBJ2-3; the match to TRBD1 covers 8 bases. Germline assignment: CDR1 SGDLS and CDR2 YYNGEE. CDR3 length: 16 amino acids. V lost 4 bases, J lost 5 bases, and 12 bases stayed unmatched.

The chain carries TRBV6-5 and TRBJ1-1; the match to TRBD1 covers 7 bases. Germline loops: CDR1 MNHEY, CDR2 SVGAGI. The CDR3 runs 14 residues. V trimming: 7 bases; J trimming: 1 base; junction bases outside the gene matches: 6. In nucleotides, the CDR3 is TGTGCCAGCATCGCGGACAGGAGGAACACTGAAGCTTTCTTT. It specifies CASIADRRNTEAFF.

This chain joins TRBV18 and TRBJ2-5, with D possibly TRBD2 on 6 matching bases. Germline assignment: CDR1 KGHSH and CDR2 LQKENI. The V gene lost 1 base and the J gene lost 4 bases, with 13 bases spanning the gap. The CDR3 sequence is 15 residues long. CDR3 region: CASSPQTSLSETQYF. CDR3 DNA sequence: TGTGCCAGCTCACCACAGACTAGTTTATCAGAGACCCAGTACTTC.

This clone has just a few counts. The genes are TRBV7-6 and TRBJ2-3, with 7 nucleotides matching TRBD1. The ends lost 1 base at V and 2 bases at J; junction bases unmatched: 3. Germline V CDR1 and CDR2: SGHVS, FNYEAQ. The CDR3 has 15 residues. The CDR3 bases are TGTGCCAGCAGCTTAGTAGGGGGCAACACAGATACGCAGTATTTT. It codes for CASSLVGGNTDTQYF.

This rearrangement joins TRBV15 to TRBJ2-3; D call uncertain. Per the germline V gene, CDR1 is LNHNV and CDR2 is YYDKDF (reference sequence). Trimming took off 6 bases at V and 0 bases at J, with 10 bases between the two ends. This CDR3 has 14 amino acids. The CDR3, as DNA: TGTGCCACCAGTCTTCCTACTAGCACAGATACGCAGTATTTT. Its translation is CATSLPTSTDTQYF. Filled out from reference TRBV15 and TRBJ2-3, the complete variable domain reads DAMVIQNPRYQVTQFGKPVTLSCSQTLNHNVMYWYQQKSSQAPKLLFHYYDKDFNNEADTPDNFQSRRPNTSFCFLDIRSPGLGDTAMYLCATSLPTSTDTQYFGPGTRLTVL.

This chain joins TRBV4-1 and TRBJ2-5; 9 bases agree with TRBD1. From germline, CDR1 is MGHRA and CDR2 YSYEKL. The CDR3 spans 16 residues. The J segment lost 5 bases and the V segment lost 4 bases, leaving 11 bases of the junction unmatched. Here the CDR3 reads CASSRLPGQGGETQYF. DNA of the CDR3: TGCGCCAGCAGCCGTCTCCCGGGACAGGGCGGGGAGACCCAGTACTTC.

The V call is TRBV5-1, the J call TRBJ1-1, with D unresolved. This CDR3 is built from 11 residues. Trimming took 7 bases from V and 2 from J, leaving 6 bases between them. Germline-derived CDR1 and CDR2 are SGHRS and YFSETQ. CDR3 loop: CASAGNTEAFF. CDR3 coding DNA: TGCGCCAGCGCTGGCAACACTGAAGCTTTCTTT.

A remark on this clone: Relative to the germline gene, one junction end is altered; a read error may explain this. V usage is TRBV5-6 and J usage is TRBJ1-2, with 7 bases identical to TRBD1. There are 16 residues in the CDR3. CDR1 is SGHDT and CDR2 is YYEEEE in the germline V gene. The DNA for the CDR3 is TGTGCCAGCAGATTGGACAGGTTGGCGAGGAGCTATGGCTACACCTTC. Protein product: CASRLDRLARSYGYTF.

The chain has TRBV27 and TRBJ2-7, with TRBD1 identical over 8 bases. The CDR3 sequence is 16 residues long. Germline trimming cut 5 bases from V and 3 bases from J; bases unmatched to any gene: 12. The germline V gene has CDR1 MNHEY and CDR2 SMNVEV (reference sequence). The chain's CDR3 is CASSDQGGTGLYEQYF. In nucleotides, the CDR3 is TGTGCCAGCAGTGACCAGGGCGGGACAGGACTCTACGAGCAGTACTTC.

The V call is TRBV7-8, the J call TRBJ1-6; D is uncertain. Between the trimmed V and J ends, which lost 1 base and 7 bases, there was a span of 5 bases. Germline V gene data show CDR1 as SGHVS and CDR2 as FQNEAQ. The length of the CDR3 is 13 residues. CDR3 sequence reads: CASSLDRNSPLHF. Written as DNA, the CDR3 is TGTGCCAGCAGCTTAGACAGAAATTCACCCCTCCACTTT. Combining the CDR3 with reference TRBV7-8 and TRBJ1-6 gives the whole variable domain GAGVSQSPRYKVAKRGQDVALRCDPISGHVSLFWYQQALGQGPEFLTYFQNEAQLDKSGLPSDRFFAERPEGSVSTLKIQRTQQEDSAVYLCASSLDRNSPLHFGNGTRLTVT.

The chain couples TRBV6-2 or TRBV6-3 to TRBJ1-6; D gene uncertain. CDR1 MNHEY and CDR2 SVGEGT come from the germline V gene. Trimming stripped 6 bases from V and 7 bases from J, with 7 bases between. This CDR3 region has 12 residues. The CDR3 reads CASSRLNSPLHF. In DNA form, the CDR3 reads TGTGCCAGCAGCCGACTGAATTCACCCCTCCACTTT.

This sequence joins TRBV7-2 and TRBJ2-6; 7 positions match TRBD1. The V segment lost 5 bases and the J segment 3 bases; nucleotides outside the gene matches: 7. Germline V gene data show CDR1 as SGHTA and CDR2 as FQGNSA. The CDR3 sequence is 16 residues long. CDR3 in amino acids: CASSPRGRLGANVLTF. CDR3 bases: TGTGCCAGCAGCCCTAGGGGGCGGCTTGGGGCCAACGTCCTGACTTTC. Variable domain in full (rest from reference TRBV7-2 and TRBJ2-6): GAGVSQSPSNKVTEKGKDVELRCDPISGHTALYWYRQSLGQGLEFLIYFQGNSAPDKSGLPSDRFSAERTGGSVSTLTIQRTQQEDSAVYLCASSPRGRLGANVLTFGAGSRLTVL.

The rearrangement joins TRBV5-1 to TRBJ1-1; D not certain. CDR1 and CDR2 from the germline V gene are SGHRS and YFSETQ. V gave up 5 bases and J gave up 4 bases, with 12 bases separating them. This CDR3 is 13 amino acids long. CDR3 protein: CASSGTVATEAFF. In DNA form, the CDR3 reads TGCGCCAGCAGTGGAACAGTGGCCACTGAAGCTTTCTTT.

V is TRBV19 and J is TRBJ1-2; 7 bases align to TRBD1. Germline trimming cut 6 bases from V and 8 bases from J; bases unmatched to any gene: 18. Germline CDR1 and CDR2: LNHDA and SQIVND (reference sequence). The CDR3 runs 16 residues. DNA of the CDR3: TGTGCCAGTAGGAAGACCGGGACAGCCTCAACGGGCGGCTACACCTTC. Protein: CASRKTGTASTGGYTF.

The rearrangement uses TRBV11-2 and TRBJ1-1, with TRBD1 identical over 7 bases. The CDR3 totals 13 residues. V gave up 4 bases and J gave up 11 bases; unmatched junction bases: 10. Germline CDR1 and CDR2: SGHAT and FQNNGV. This chain's CDR3 is CASSSYRGLLAFF. CDR3 DNA: TGTGCCAGCAGCTCCTACAGGGGTCTCCTGGCTTTCTTT.

The chain joins TRBV2 to TRBJ2-3; 7 bases line up with TRBD1. CDR1 is SNHLY and CDR2 is FYNNEI in the germline V gene. The CDR3 extends over 14 amino acids. V dropped 6 bases and J dropped 1; count of bases not matched to a gene: 4. CDR3 sequence reads: CASRPQGGTDTQYF. The CDR3 region has the DNA TGTGCCAGCAGACCCCAGGGGGGCACAGATACGCAGTATTTT.

CDR3 DNA sequence: TGCGCCAGCAGCCCTACCCGGAGCAACACTGAAGCTTTCTTT. Translating it yields CASSPTRSNTEAFF. The rearrangement joins TRBV4-1 to TRBJ1-1; no firm D call. This CDR3 region has 14 residues. The V end was cut by 4 bases, the J end by 2 bases, with 11 bases between. The germline V gene has CDR1 MGHRA and CDR2 YSYEKL.